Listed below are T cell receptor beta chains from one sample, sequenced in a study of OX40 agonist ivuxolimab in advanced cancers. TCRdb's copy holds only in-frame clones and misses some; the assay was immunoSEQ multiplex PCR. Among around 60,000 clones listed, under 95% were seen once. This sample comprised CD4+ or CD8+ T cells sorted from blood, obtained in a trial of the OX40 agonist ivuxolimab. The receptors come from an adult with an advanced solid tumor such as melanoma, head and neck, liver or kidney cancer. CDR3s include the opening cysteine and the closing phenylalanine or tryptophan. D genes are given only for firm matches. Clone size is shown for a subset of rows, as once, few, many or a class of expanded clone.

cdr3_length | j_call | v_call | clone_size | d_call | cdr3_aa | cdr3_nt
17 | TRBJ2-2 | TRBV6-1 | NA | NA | CASSVGMGEWNTGELFF | TGTGCCAGCAGTGTTGGGATGGGGGAGTGGAACACCGGGGAGCTGTTTTTT
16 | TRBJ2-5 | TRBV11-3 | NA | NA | CASSLGRGTDQETQYF | TGTGCCAGCAGCTTAGGTCGCGGAACCGACCAAGAGACCCAGTACTTC
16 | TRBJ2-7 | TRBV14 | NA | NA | CASSHGQTSLTYEQYF | TGTGCCAGCAGCCACGGCCAGACTAGTTTGACCTACGAGCAGTACTTC
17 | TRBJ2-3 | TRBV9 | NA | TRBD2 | CASSVVGLAGNTDTQYF | TGTGCCAGCAGCGTAGTTGGGCTAGCGGGCAACACAGATACGCAGTATTTT
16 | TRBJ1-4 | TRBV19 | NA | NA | CASSKDGGRTGEKLFF | TGTGCCAGTAGTAAAGACGGGGGTCGAACGGGGGAAAAACTGTTTTTT
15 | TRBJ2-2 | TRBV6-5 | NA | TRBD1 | CASRSDRVSTGELFF | TGTGCCAGCAGATCGGACAGGGTGAGCACCGGGGAGCTGTTTTTT
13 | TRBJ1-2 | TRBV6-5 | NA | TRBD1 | CASSSGQGRGYTF | TGTGCCAGCAGTTCGGGACAGGGGAGAGGCTACACCTTC
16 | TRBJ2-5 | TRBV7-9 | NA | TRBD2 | CASSFLTSGSGETQYF | TGTGCCAGCAGCTTCCTGACTAGCGGGAGTGGGGAGACCCAGTACTTC
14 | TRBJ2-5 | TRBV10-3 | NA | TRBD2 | CAISGASGQETQYF | TGTGCCATCAGTGGGGCTAGCGGACAAGAGACCCAGTACTTC
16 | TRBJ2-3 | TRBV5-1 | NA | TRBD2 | CASSLVAGVSTDTQYF | TGCGCCAGCAGCTTGGTGGCGGGAGTTAGCACAGATACGCAGTATTTT
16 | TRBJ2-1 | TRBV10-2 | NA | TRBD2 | CASTSGGAGVYNEQFF | TGCGCCAGCACTAGCGGGGGAGCGGGAGTCTACAATGAGCAGTTCTTC
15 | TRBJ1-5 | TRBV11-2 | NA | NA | CASSLDGTRNQPQHF | TGTGCCAGCAGCTTAGATGGGACGCGCAATCAGCCCCAGCATTTT
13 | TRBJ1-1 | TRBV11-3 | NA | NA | CASSLLRDTEAFF | TGTGCCAGCAGCTTATTACGGGACACTGAAGCTTTCTTT
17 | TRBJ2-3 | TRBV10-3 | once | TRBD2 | CAISESRLAGVKDTQYF | TGTGCCATCAGTGAGTCCAGACTAGCGGGAGTGAAAGATACGCAGTATTTT
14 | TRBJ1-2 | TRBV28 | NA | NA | CASREQGKKNGYTF | TGTGCCAGCAGGGAGCAGGGGAAGAAAAATGGCTACACCTTC
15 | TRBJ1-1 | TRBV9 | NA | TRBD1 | CASSVGTAKNTEAFF | TGTGCCAGCAGCGTTGGGACAGCGAAAAACACTGAAGCTTTCTTT
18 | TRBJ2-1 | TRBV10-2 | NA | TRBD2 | CASSVLGTSVSSYNEQFF | TGCGCCAGCAGTGTCTTGGGGACTAGCGTTAGCTCCTACAATGAGCAGTTCTTC
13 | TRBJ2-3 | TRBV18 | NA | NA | CASFGALTDTQYF | TGTGCCAGCTTCGGGGCACTCACAGATACGCAGTATTTT
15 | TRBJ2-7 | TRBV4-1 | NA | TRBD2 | CASSPGPSGGYEQYF | TGCGCCAGCAGCCCTGGGCCTAGCGGGGGATACGAGCAGTACTTC
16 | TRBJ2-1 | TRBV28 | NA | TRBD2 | CASSLHGSGEYWEQFF | TGTGCCAGCAGTTTACATGGTAGCGGGGAATATTGGGAGCAGTTCTTC
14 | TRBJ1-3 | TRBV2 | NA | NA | CASIGAFSGNTIYF | TGTGCCAGCATTGGGGCCTTCTCTGGAAACACCATATATTTT
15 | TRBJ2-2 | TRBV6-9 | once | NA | CASSYDQGNTGELFF | TGTGCCAGCAGTTACGACCAGGGGAATACCGGGGAGCTGTTTTTT
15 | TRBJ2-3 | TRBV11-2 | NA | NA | CASSLGGTATDTQYF | TGTGCCAGCAGCCTAGGCGGGACTGCCACAGATACGCAGTATTTT
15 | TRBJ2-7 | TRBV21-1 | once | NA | CASSKLAGGSNEQYF | TGTGCCAGCAGCAAGTTAGCGGGAGGTAGCAACGAGCAGTACTTC
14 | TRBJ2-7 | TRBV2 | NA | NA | CASSEFGLNYEQYF | TGTGCCAGCAGTGAATTCGGACTGAACTACGAGCAGTACTTC
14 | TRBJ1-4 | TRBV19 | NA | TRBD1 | CASSDGTGGEKLFF | TGTGCCAGTAGTGACGGGACAGGGGGTGAAAAACTGTTTTTT
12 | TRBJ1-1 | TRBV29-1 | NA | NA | CSVGRGNTEAFF | TGCAGCGTAGGTAGAGGGAACACTGAAGCTTTCTTT
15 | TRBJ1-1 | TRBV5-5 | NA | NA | CASSFMGGMNTEAFF | TGTGCCAGCAGCTTTATGGGGGGGATGAACACTGAAGCTTTCTTT
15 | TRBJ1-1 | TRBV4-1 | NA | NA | CASSQPGLSNTEAFF | TGCGCCAGCAGCCAACCAGGTTTATCGAACACTGAAGCTTTCTTT
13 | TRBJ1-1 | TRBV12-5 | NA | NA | CASGQDRNTEAFF | TGTGCTAGTGGTCAGGACAGAAACACTGAAGCTTTCTTT
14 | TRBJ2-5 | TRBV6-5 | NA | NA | CASSTLARQETQYF | TGTGCCAGCAGTACCCTAGCGCGCCAAGAGACCCAGTACTTC
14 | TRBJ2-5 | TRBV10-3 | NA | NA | CATASTVYQETQYF | TGTGCCACCGCCTCGACTGTGTACCAAGAGACCCAGTACTTC
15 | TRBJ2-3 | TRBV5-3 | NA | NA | CARSRGLDHTDTQYF | TGTGCCAGAAGCCGAGGACTGGACCACACAGATACGCAGTATTTT
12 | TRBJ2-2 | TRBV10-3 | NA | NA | CAIRKGTGELFF | TGTGCCATCAGGAAGGGTACCGGGGAGCTGTTTTTT
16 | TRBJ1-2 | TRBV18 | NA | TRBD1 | CASSPGTGGKFYGYTF | TGTGCCAGCTCACCGGGCACAGGGGGCAAATTCTATGGCTACACCTTC
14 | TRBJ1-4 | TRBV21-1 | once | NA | CASSFHGLSEKLFF | TGTGCCAGCAGCTTCCACGGGTTGAGTGAAAAACTGTTTTTT
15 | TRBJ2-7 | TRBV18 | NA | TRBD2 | CASSPASGSSYEQYF | TGTGCCAGCTCACCAGCTAGCGGGAGCTCCTACGAGCAGTACTTC
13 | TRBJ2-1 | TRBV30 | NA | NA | CAWNKGTYNEQFF | TGTGCCTGGAATAAGGGGACCTACAATGAGCAGTTCTTC
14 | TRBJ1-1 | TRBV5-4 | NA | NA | CASSRIDSNTEAFF | TGTGCCAGCAGCCGTATTGACAGCAACACTGAAGCTTTCTTT
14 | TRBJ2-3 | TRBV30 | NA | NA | CAWSVNAVANTQYF | TGTGCCTGGAGTGTAAACGCGGTAGCTAATACGCAGTATTTT
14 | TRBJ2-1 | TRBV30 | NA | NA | CAWSVSTLRHEQFF | TGTGCCTGGAGTGTATCCACACTAAGGCATGAGCAGTTCTTC